This is a list of T cell receptor beta chains from one sample in a study of T cell responses to AZD1222 COVID-19 vaccine. The data were produced by immunoSEQ multiplex PCR, yet TCRdb's version contains in-frame clones alone and is incomplete. The sample carries more than 250,000 clones, 93% recorded once. The sample consisted of peripheral blood, taken on day 0 of AZD1222 vaccination. The receptors originated from an adult in good health. The CDR3 runs from the conserved cysteine through the conserved F or W. A D gene is named only where the DNA matches it firmly. Clone sizes are given selectively: once, few, many, or a class where the clone is expanded.

v_call: TRBV2; j_call: TRBJ1-2; clone_size: .; d_call: TRBD1; cdr3_aa: CASSERGDSLYGYTF; cdr3_nt: TGTGCCAGCAGTGAGAGGGGGGACAGTCTCTATGGCTACACCTTC
v_call: TRBV10-2; j_call: TRBJ1-1; clone_size: .; d_call: .; cdr3_aa: CASSAWTVNTEAFF; cdr3_nt: TGCGCCAGCAGTGCCTGGACAGTAAACACTGAAGCTTTCTTT
v_call: TRBV11-2; j_call: TRBJ1-5; clone_size: .; d_call: .; cdr3_aa: CASSLGPNQPQHF; cdr3_nt: TGTGCCAGCAGCTTAGGACCCAATCAGCCCCAGCATTTT
v_call: TRBV5-6; j_call: TRBJ2-1; clone_size: .; d_call: .; cdr3_aa: CASSQTPGLRYNEQFF; cdr3_nt: TGTGCCAGCAGCCAAACCCCGGGACTGAGATACAATGAGCAGTTCTTC
v_call: TRBV28; j_call: TRBJ1-4; clone_size: once; d_call: TRBD1; cdr3_aa: CASSTWAGAGGSTNEKLFF; cdr3_nt: TGTGCCAGCAGTACCTGGGCAGGGGCAGGGGGTTCAACTAATGAAAAACTGTTTTTT
v_call: TRBV4-3; j_call: TRBJ1-6; clone_size: .; d_call: .; cdr3_aa: CASSQGTAPNSPLHF; cdr3_nt: TGCGCCAGCAGCCAAGGGACGGCACCTAATTCACCCCTCCACTTT
v_call: TRBV27; j_call: TRBJ1-2; clone_size: .; d_call: TRBD1; cdr3_aa: CASSADRAGGYTF; cdr3_nt: TGTGCCAGCAGTGCAGACAGGGCGGGTGGCTACACCTTC
v_call: TRBV15; j_call: TRBJ1-4; clone_size: .; d_call: .; cdr3_aa: CATSGAEKLFF; cdr3_nt: TGTGCCACCAGCGGGGCGGAAAAACTGTTTTTT
v_call: TRBV5-1; j_call: TRBJ2-7; clone_size: .; d_call: .; cdr3_aa: CASSSSPLVGEQYF; cdr3_nt: TGCGCCAGCAGCTCCTCTCCCCTGGTGGGCGAGCAGTACTTC
v_call: TRBV5-1; j_call: TRBJ2-1; clone_size: .; d_call: TRBD2; cdr3_aa: CASTYTLAGGYNEQFF; cdr3_nt: TGCGCCAGCACATACACCTTAGCGGGAGGGTACAATGAGCAGTTCTTC
v_call: TRBV5-1; j_call: TRBJ2-2; clone_size: .; d_call: .; cdr3_aa: CASTMRANTGELFF; cdr3_nt: TGCGCCAGCACAATGCGGGCGAACACCGGGGAGCTGTTTTTT
v_call: TRBV19; j_call: TRBJ2-4; clone_size: .; d_call: .; cdr3_aa: CASSQLGIRENIQYF; cdr3_nt: TGTGCCAGTAGTCAACTAGGGATTCGGGAAAACATTCAGTACTTC
v_call: TRBV7-9; j_call: TRBJ2-1; clone_size: .; d_call: TRBD1; cdr3_aa: CASSSRDRGTYNEQFF; cdr3_nt: TGTGCCAGCAGCTCGCGTGACAGGGGCACCTACAATGAGCAGTTCTTC
v_call: TRBV5-4; j_call: TRBJ1-1; clone_size: .; d_call: TRBD1; cdr3_aa: CASRLTGDGTEAFF; cdr3_nt: TGTGCCAGCAGACTCACAGGGGATGGGACTGAAGCTTTCTTT
v_call: TRBV7-6; j_call: TRBJ2-7; clone_size: .; d_call: TRBD2; cdr3_aa: CASSLAGTSEYEQYF; cdr3_nt: TGTGCCAGCAGCTTAGCCGGGACTAGTGAGTACGAGCAGTACTTC
v_call: TRBV7-9; j_call: TRBJ1-4; clone_size: .; d_call: .; cdr3_aa: CASSSGVTGEKLFF; cdr3_nt: TGTGCCAGCAGCTCGGGGGTGACAGGAGAAAAACTGTTTTTT
v_call: TRBV25-1; j_call: TRBJ2-7; clone_size: .; d_call: .; cdr3_aa: CATGERLEQYF; cdr3_nt: TGTGCCACAGGGGAGAGACTCGAGCAGTACTTC
v_call: TRBV6-5; j_call: TRBJ2-1; clone_size: .; d_call: .; cdr3_aa: CATNGGIAYNEQFF; cdr3_nt: TGTGCCACCAACGGAGGGATCGCCTACAATGAGCAGTTCTTC
v_call: TRBV10-3; j_call: TRBJ2-7; clone_size: .; d_call: .; cdr3_aa: CAIMREGASYEQYF; cdr3_nt: TGTGCCATCATGAGGGAGGGGGCGAGCTACGAGCAGTACTTC
v_call: TRBV3-1/TRBV3-2; j_call: TRBJ1-1; clone_size: .; d_call: .; cdr3_aa: CASSQPGTREAFF; cdr3_nt: TGTGCCAGCAGCCAGCCAGGGACCCGGGAAGCTTTCTTT
v_call: TRBV5-4; j_call: TRBJ2-5; clone_size: .; d_call: TRBD2; cdr3_aa: CASSFGGLETQYF; cdr3_nt: TGTGCCAGCAGCTTCGGGGGGTTGGAGACCCAGTACTTC
v_call: TRBV5-1; j_call: TRBJ2-1; clone_size: once; d_call: TRBD1; cdr3_aa: CASSADRVEQFF; cdr3_nt: TGCGCCAGCAGCGCGGACAGGGTGGAGCAGTTCTTC
v_call: TRBV19; j_call: TRBJ2-3; clone_size: once; d_call: .; cdr3_aa: CASTSGSTDTQYF; cdr3_nt: TGTGCCAGTACAAGCGGGAGCACAGATACGCAGTATTTT
v_call: TRBV2; j_call: TRBJ1-2; clone_size: .; d_call: .; cdr3_aa: CASSEGGSGGYTF; cdr3_nt: TGTGCCAGCAGCGAGGGGGGATCGGGTGGCTACACCTTC
v_call: TRBV19; j_call: TRBJ1-5; clone_size: .; d_call: TRBD1; cdr3_aa: CASSGTGTQPQHF; cdr3_nt: TGTGCCAGTAGTGGGACAGGGACCCAGCCCCAGCATTTT
v_call: TRBV27; j_call: TRBJ2-7; clone_size: .; d_call: .; cdr3_aa: CASSFSGPRVGYEQYF; cdr3_nt: TGTGCCAGCAGTTTCAGCGGGCCGAGAGTTGGCTACGAGCAGTACTTC
v_call: TRBV9; j_call: TRBJ1-2; clone_size: .; d_call: .; cdr3_aa: CASSVNFAPARDYGYTF; cdr3_nt: TGTGCCAGCAGCGTCAATTTCGCTCCGGCCAGAGACTATGGCTACACCTTC
v_call: TRBV5-5; j_call: TRBJ1-3; clone_size: .; d_call: .; cdr3_aa: CASSPNWGGNTIYF; cdr3_nt: TGTGCCAGCAGCCCTAATTGGGGAGGAAACACCATATATTTT
v_call: TRBV27; j_call: TRBJ1-6; clone_size: .; d_call: .; cdr3_aa: CASSTVGSSYNSPLHF; cdr3_nt: TGTGCCAGCAGTACGGTCGGGAGCTCCTATAATTCACCCCTCCACTTT
v_call: TRBV27; j_call: TRBJ2-7; clone_size: .; d_call: .; cdr3_aa: CARPGLAYEQYF; cdr3_nt: TGTGCCAGGCCGGGACTTGCCTACGAGCAGTACTTC
v_call: TRBV15; j_call: TRBJ1-4; clone_size: .; d_call: .; cdr3_aa: CATSRESSNEKLFF; cdr3_nt: TGTGCCACCAGCAGAGAAAGTTCTAATGAAAAACTGTTTTTT
v_call: TRBV21-1; j_call: TRBJ2-2; clone_size: once; d_call: .; cdr3_aa: CASSKCTGELFF; cdr3_nt: TGTGCCAGCAGCAAATGCACCGGGGAGCTGTTTTTT